The clone carrying this T cell receptor (beta chain) was observed a few times. A read error may produce the germline difference seen at one junction end. Germline CDR1 reads SGHDN; CDR2 reads FVKESK. This CDR3 is built from 13 residues. This entry comes from a study of blood T cells in healthy people across ages. The authors ran a second PCR of about 7 to 12 cycles using a sample-barcoded 5' primer and a J-beta primer mix. Each CDR3 protein is one row after TCRdb ran MiXCR on the 5' RACE reads. The data show some 800,000 distinct CDR3 sequences, under 55% seen once. The material sequenced was blood. The sequence was collected from a man in his sixties in good health. This sequence joins TRBV14 and TRBJ1-1, with TRBD1 as a possible D gene (5 bases). Written as DNA, the CDR3 is TGCGCCAGCAGTCGGGGCCTGAACACTGAAGCTTTCTTT. Protein: CASSRGLNTEAFF.